Listed here is a single TCR beta chain. Its antigen is unknown. The length of the CDR3 is 16 residues. V shed 2 bases, J shed 1 base, and the junction held 7 bases outside the gene matches. Germline V CDR1 and CDR2: GTSNPN, SVGIG (reference sequence). RNA was isolated and reverse transcribed to cDNA, the sequencing template. Libraries were prepared by immunoSEQ multiplex PCR; TCRdb keeps only in-frame clonotypes and omits some of them. The sample includes 160,000 or so clones, about three fifths of them seen just once. Sample treatment: oral pan-JAK inhibitor, 5-10 mg twice daily. PBMCs, the starting material, were the source of sorted CD4+ and CD8+ T cells. The sample comes from a study of CD8+ T cells in alopecia areata. Overall study context: Tofacitinib was taken orally by treated patients, and the dose was 5 to 10 mg twice daily. Affected scalp percentage determined the severity score of treated patients.

Study-level findings and limits: There were many expanded lesional clones persisting in scalp and blood during tofacitinib.

This clonotype was sampled from a human donor with alopecia areata. The sample was CD4+ T cells sorted from blood, taken at week 4, from a patient treated with tofacitinib. This chain links TRBV30 with TRBJ2-3, with 9 bases identical to TRBD1. CDR3 sequence reads: CAWSPRDRVRTDTQYF. CDR3 bases: TGTGCCTGGAGTCCCCGGGACAGGGTTCGCACAGATACGCAGTATTTT.